The 28 T cell receptor beta chains in this list originate from one sample, sequenced in a study of T cell repertoires in cytomegalovirus infection. Each CDR3 protein gets one entry after TCRdb re-called the reads with MiXCR. The sample contains 600,000 to 700,000 distinct CDR3 sequences, around 30% of which appear only once. These receptors lack a known antigen. The specimen comprised cultured PBMCs, sampled from culture after CMV antigen stimulation. These receptors were collected from a human donor in good health (CMV status not recorded). Some clones in this sample may be carry-over from other donors' samples.

This clonotype was observed many times. CDR3 sequence (DNA): TGTGCCAGCAGCTTTTTTCAGACTGAAGCTTTCTTT. Its protein product is CASSFFQTEAFF. The chain has TRBV7-2 and TRBJ1-1; no clear D. Looked up from germline, CDR1 is SGHTA and CDR2 is FQGNSA. This CDR3 has 12 amino acids. V was clipped by 3 bases and J by 5 bases, with 7 bases between them.

This clonotype was counted a few times. This chain links TRBV7-2 with TRBJ1-5; 9 nucleotides match TRBD1. Looked up from germline, CDR1 is SGHTA and CDR2 is FQGNSA. The CDR3 runs to 17 residues. V was pared by 2 bases and J by 1 base, with 6 bases of the junction left unmatched. CDR3 nucleotides: TGTGCCAGCAGCTTAAATACAGGGGGCTCGAGCAATCAGCCCCAGCATTTT. Translating gives CASSLNTGGSSNQPQHF.

This chain uses TRBV7-2 with TRBJ2-7; the match to TRBD1 covers 8 bases. Unmatched junction bases numbered 13, after V lost 5 bases and J lost 7 bases. Germline V gene lookup returns CDR1 SGHTA and CDR2 FQGNSA. This CDR3 is 15 amino acids long. DNA of the CDR3: TGTGCCAGCAGCCGATTGGACAGGGCCCTGGGGGAGCAGTACTTC. Residues: CASSRLDRALGEQYF.

This clonotype showed up just a few times. The chain is built from TRBV12-3 or TRBV12-4 and TRBJ2-2; weak D call: TRBD2 (5 bases). This CDR3 is 16 amino acids long. Trimming took 6 bases from V and 0 from J, leaving 14 bases between them. The CDR3 reads CASRTLAVANTGELFF. DNA of the CDR3: TGTGCCAGCAGGACCCTAGCCGTCGCGAACACCGGGGAGCTGTTTTTT.

This clonotype was detected only a few times. The chain recombines TRBV7-2 with TRBJ2-7; D not resolved. Germline V lookup: CDR1 SGHTA, CDR2 FQGNSA. V was shortened by 5 bases and J by 2 bases, with 16 bases between the two germline ends. CDR3 length equals 15 residues. CDR3 bases: TGTGCCAGCAGCCTAAGCCCTTTTGGAACCTACGAGCAGTACTTC. Its protein is CASSLSPFGTYEQYF. Combining the CDR3 with reference TRBV7-2 and TRBJ2-7 gives the whole variable domain GAGVSQSPSNKVTEKGKDVELRCDPISGHTALYWYRQSLGQGLEFLIYFQGNSAPDKSGLPSDRFSAERTGGSVSTLTIQRTQQEDSAVYLCASSLSPFGTYEQYFGPGTRLTVT.

At least ten counts were recorded for this clonotype. The J gene is TRBJ1-6, the V gene TRBV7-9, with D unresolved. The CDR3 loop spans 12 amino acids. V lost 4 bases and J 12 bases, leaving 10 bases between the germline ends. Germline lookup yields CDR1 SEHNR and CDR2 FQNEAQ (reference sequence). The DNA for the CDR3 is TGTGCCAGCAGCTGGGGATTAGGACCCCTCCACTTT. Its protein product is CASSWGLGPLHF. The entire variable domain, with the rest obtained from reference TRBV7-9 and TRBJ1-6, is as follows: DTGVSQNPRHKITKRGQNVTFRCDPISEHNRLYWYRQTLGQGPEFLTYFQNEAQLEKSRLLSDRFSAERPKGSFSTLEIQRTEQGDSAMYLCASSWGLGPLHFGNGTRLTVT.

J is TRBJ1-3 and V is TRBV24-1, with TRBD1 as a possible D gene (5 bases). V lost 9 bases and J lost 2, with 10 bases in between. The germline V gene encodes CDR1 KGHDR and CDR2 SFDVKD. The CDR3 has 13 amino acids. DNA of the CDR3: TGTGCCACCGAGGGGCCTCCTGGAAACACCATATATTTT. Translating gives CATEGPPGNTIYF.

The chain employs TRBV6-1 and TRBJ1-1, with TRBD1 as a possible D gene (5 bases). V dropped 6 bases and J dropped 4 bases, with 15 bases sitting between them. The CDR3 length is 14 residues. Germline CDR1 and CDR2: MNHNS and SASEGT. CDR3 nucleotide sequence: TGTGCCAGCAGCCACCCCAGGGTGGGCACTGAAGCTTTCTTT. It is translated as CASSHPRVGTEAFF.

This clonotype was recorded at least ten times. The CDR3 spells CASSLRTGPYGYTF. Here the CDR3 DNA reads TGTGCCAGCAGCTTACGGACAGGCCCTTATGGCTACACCTTC. This sequence joins TRBV7-2 and TRBJ1-2, with 7 bases identical to TRBD1. The germline gives CDR1 SGHTA, CDR2 FQGNSA. This CDR3 region has 14 residues. J gave up 5 bases and V 2 bases, and 5 bases lay outside the gene matches.

Ten or more counts support this clonotype. The genes are TRBV7-6 and TRBJ1-1; D gene uncertain. CDR1 SGHVS and CDR2 FNYEAQ come from the germline V gene. Trimming removed 5 bases at V and 4 bases at J, with 14 bases between. The CDR3 runs 14 residues. The CDR3 loop is CASSPGPFGTEAFF. The CDR3 DNA reads TGTGCCAGCAGCCCCGGACCTTTTGGCACTGAAGCTTTCTTT.

This clonotype has only a few counts. This rearrangement joins TRBV7-2 to TRBJ2-4; either TRBD1 or TRBD2 may fit D (5 bases each). V was shortened by 5 bases and J by 12 bases, with 17 bases between the two germline ends. The CDR3 extends over 13 amino acids. Germline CDR1 reads SGHTA; CDR2 reads FQGNSA. As DNA, the CDR3 is TGTGCCAGCAGCGGGGACCGCGACGGGAATCAGTACTTC. It yields the protein CASSGDRDGNQYF. Looking up the rest from reference TRBV7-2 and TRBJ2-4 gives the full variable domain: GAGVSQSPSNKVTEKGKDVELRCDPISGHTALYWYRQSLGQGLEFLIYFQGNSAPDKSGLPSDRFSAERTGGSVSTLTIQRTQQEDSAVYLCASSGDRDGNQYFGAGTRLSVL.

J is TRBJ2-5 and V is TRBV6-5; the match to TRBD2 covers 7 bases. The germline CDR1 and CDR2 sequences are MNHEY and SVGAGI. The ends lost 2 bases at V and 5 bases at J; junction bases unmatched: 8. This CDR3 is 15 amino acids long. The chain's CDR3 is CASSYRAGVGETQYF. CDR3 sequence (DNA): TGTGCCAGCAGTTACCGGGCGGGAGTTGGGGAGACCCAGTACTTC.

The chain is built from TRBV20-1 and TRBJ2-7; the match to TRBD1 covers 12 bases. The V segment lost 5 bases and the J segment 5 bases; nucleotides outside the gene matches: 4. There are 13 residues in the CDR3. Germline V gives CDR1 DFQATT, CDR2 SNEGSKA (reference sequence). CDR3 amino acids: CSAPGQGAHEQYF. As DNA, the CDR3 is TGCAGTGCTCCGGGACAGGGGGCCCACGAGCAGTACTTC.

A note on this clonotype: The junction departs from germline at one end; a sequencing error may be responsible. The chain is built from TRBV6-1 and TRBJ2-1; weak D call: TRBD1 (7 bases). The CDR3 has 15 residues. The germline V gene encodes CDR1 MNHNS and CDR2 SASEGT. The CDR3 nucleotides read TGTGCCAGCAGGGAAGACAGGGACCCTGGAGGGGAGCAGTTCTTC. Translating gives CASREDRDPGGEQFF.

CDR3 coding DNA: TGTGCCAGCAGAGTAACAGGGGAAGGGGAGCTGTTTTTT. Translated, it gives CASRVTGEGELFF. The chain is built from TRBV7-6 and TRBJ2-2; 7 bases align to TRBD1. Germline loops: CDR1 SGHVS, CDR2 FNYEAQ. This CDR3 comprises 13 residues. V shed 6 bases and J 8 bases; nucleotides not matched to a gene: 6.

This clonotype has at least ten counts. The rearrangement uses TRBV7-2 and TRBJ2-1, with 10 bases lining up with TRBD1. With V trimmed by 5 bases and J by 9 bases, 10 bases remained unmatched. This CDR3 has 15 residues. Per the germline V gene, CDR1 is SGHTA and CDR2 is FQGNSA. This CDR3 reads CASSPTAGQGSEQFF. CDR3 nucleotides: TGTGCCAGCAGCCCCACAGCGGGACAGGGGAGTGAGCAGTTCTTC.

The rearrangement joins TRBV20-1 to TRBJ2-5; 14 nucleotides line up with TRBD2. The CDR3 contains 14 residues. Germline values: CDR1 DFQATT, CDR2 SNEGSKA (reference sequence). The V and J ends lost 6 bases and 5 bases, in that order; junction bases with no gene match: 5. CDR3 in DNA: TGCAGTGCCGGGACTAGCGGGAGCTTGGAGACCCAGTACTTC. This gives the protein CSAGTSGSLETQYF.

This clonotype was counted between two and nine times. The chain joins TRBV19 to TRBJ1-5; D is ambiguous. The V gene lost 7 bases and the J gene lost 0 bases, with 13 bases spanning the gap. This CDR3 has 15 amino acids. Germline-derived CDR1 and CDR2 are LNHDA and SQIVND (reference sequence). The CDR3 nucleotides read TGTGCCAGTAAGTGGGCGATACATAGCAATCAGCCCCAGCATTTT. Translated, it gives CASKWAIHSNQPQHF.

The V and J genes are TRBV12-3 or TRBV12-4 and TRBJ1-5; 9 nucleotides match TRBD1. Unmatched junction bases numbered 5, after V lost 5 bases and J lost 6 bases. The CDR3 totals 14 residues. CDR3 sequence: CASSVTGGSQPQHF. CDR3 DNA: TGTGCCAGCAGTGTCACAGGGGGCTCTCAGCCCCAGCATTTT.

V gene TRBV5-1 combines with J gene TRBJ1-5; perhaps TRBD1 as D (5 bases). V shed 0 bases and J shed 3 bases, with 10 bases lying between them. This CDR3 contains 15 residues. CDR1 is SGHRS, CDR2 YFSETQ, per germline. This chain's CDR3 is CASSLGDGYNQPQHF. The CDR3 DNA follows: TGCGCCAGCAGCTTGGGGGACGGCTACAATCAGCCCCAGCATTTT.

This clonotype was picked up a small number of times. V usage is TRBV6-1 and J usage is TRBJ2-2; D not resolved. V dropped 3 bases and J dropped 4 bases, with 9 bases sitting between them. The CDR3 runs to 14 residues. Germline V CDR1 and CDR2: MNHNS, SASEGT. The CDR3 region is CASSDGQSTGELFF. CDR3 DNA: TGTGCCAGCAGTGATGGTCAGAGCACCGGGGAGCTGTTTTTT.

The CDR3 region is CASSRLPLAKNIQYF. The DNA for the CDR3 is TGTGCCAGCAGCCGCCTACCACTAGCCAAAAACATTCAGTACTTC. The J gene is TRBJ2-4, the V gene TRBV6-8, with D hard to call. The CDR3 extends over 15 amino acids. The V gene's germline CDR1 is MNHGY and CDR2 SAAAGT. V shed 6 bases and J shed 0 bases, with 12 bases lying between them.

This chain connects TRBV7-2 to TRBJ2-2, with 9 positions matching TRBD2. The CDR3 sequence is 15 residues long. The V gene's germline CDR1 is SGHTA and CDR2 FQGNSA. The V segment lost 8 bases and the J segment 2 bases; nucleotides outside the gene matches: 6. The CDR3 sequence: CASDSSGGNTGELFF. The CDR3 DNA is TGTGCCAGCGACAGTAGCGGGGGCAACACCGGGGAGCTGTTTTTT.

This clonotype was counted only a few times. This chain connects TRBV7-8 to TRBJ2-1; D is undetermined. Germline CDR1 reads SGHVS; CDR2 reads FQNEAQ. V lost 4 bases and J 5 bases, leaving 15 bases between the germline ends. The CDR3 has 15 amino acids. CDR3 region: CASSSPPARHNEQFF. The CDR3 DNA sequence: TGTGCCAGCAGCTCCCCCCCGGCGAGACACAATGAGCAGTTCTTC.

V and J are TRBV6-1 and TRBJ2-4; no clear D gene. CDR3 length: 14 residues. The germline V and J ends were trimmed by 0 bases and 6 bases, with 9 bases remaining between them. Germline loops: CDR1 MNHNS, CDR2 SASEGT. The CDR3 region has the DNA TGTGCCAGCAGTGAAGCGCCGGGCTTAAACATTCAGTACTTC. It yields the protein CASSEAPGLNIQYF.

There are a few counts of this clonotype. CDR3 residues: CASRRTGPTDTQYF. In DNA, the CDR3 is TGTGCCAGCCGTCGGACAGGGCCCACAGATACGCAGTATTTT. V and J are TRBV6-1 and TRBJ2-3; 8 nucleotides agree with TRBD1. V shed 8 bases and J 2 bases; nucleotides not matched to a gene: 6. Germline V lookup: CDR1 MNHNS, CDR2 SASEGT. This CDR3 comprises 14 residues.

In its sample, this clonotype was seen a few times. The chain recombines TRBV7-8 with TRBJ2-1; TRBD2 agrees at 11 bases. CDR3 length: 20 residues. Looked up from germline, CDR1 is SGHVS and CDR2 is FQNEAQ. Germline trimming cut 0 bases from V and 0 bases from J; bases unmatched to any gene: 10. For the CDR3, the DNA is TGTGCCAGCAGCTTAGCAGTTACTAGCGGGGGCCCAAGCTCCTACAATGAGCAGTTCTTC. Encoded protein: CASSLAVTSGGPSSYNEQFF.

V usage is TRBV14 and J usage is TRBJ2-1; 14 bases match TRBD2. Losses at the gene ends were 4 bases for V and 9 bases for J; bases not matched to a gene: 8. The CDR3 covers 16 residues. Germline V gene lookup returns CDR1 SGHDN and CDR2 FVKESK. CDR3 amino acids: CASSPKTSGRGGEQFF. CDR3 sequence (DNA): TGTGCCAGCAGCCCTAAGACTAGCGGGAGGGGTGGTGAGCAGTTCTTC.